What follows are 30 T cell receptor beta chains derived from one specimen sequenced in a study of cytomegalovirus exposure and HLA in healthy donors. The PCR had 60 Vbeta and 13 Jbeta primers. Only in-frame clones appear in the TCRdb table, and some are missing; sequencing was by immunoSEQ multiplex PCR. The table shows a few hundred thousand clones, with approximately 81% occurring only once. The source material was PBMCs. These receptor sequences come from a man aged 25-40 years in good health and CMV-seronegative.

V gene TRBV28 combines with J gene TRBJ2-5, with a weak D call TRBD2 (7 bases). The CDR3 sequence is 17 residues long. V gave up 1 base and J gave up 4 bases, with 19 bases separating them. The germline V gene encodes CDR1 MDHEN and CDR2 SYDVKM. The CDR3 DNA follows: TGTGCCAGCAGTTTATATTTGGCGGGGGCCGGACGAGAGACCCAGTACTTC. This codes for CASSLYLAGAGRETQYF.

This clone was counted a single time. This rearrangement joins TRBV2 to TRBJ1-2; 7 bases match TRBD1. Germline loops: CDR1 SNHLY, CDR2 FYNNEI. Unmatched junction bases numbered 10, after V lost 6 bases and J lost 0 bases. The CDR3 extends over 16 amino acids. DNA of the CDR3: TGTGCCAGCAGCGAGAGCCAGGGGGTAGCTAACTATGGCTACACCTTC. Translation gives CASSESQGVANYGYTF.

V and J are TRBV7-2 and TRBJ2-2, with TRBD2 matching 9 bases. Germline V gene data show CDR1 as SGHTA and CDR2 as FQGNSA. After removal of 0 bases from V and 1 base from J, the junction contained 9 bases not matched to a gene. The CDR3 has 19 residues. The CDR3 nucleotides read TGTGCCAGCAGCTTAGCTGGGCTAGCGGGGCGAAGGAACACCGGGGAGCTGTTTTTT. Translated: CASSLAGLAGRRNTGELFF.

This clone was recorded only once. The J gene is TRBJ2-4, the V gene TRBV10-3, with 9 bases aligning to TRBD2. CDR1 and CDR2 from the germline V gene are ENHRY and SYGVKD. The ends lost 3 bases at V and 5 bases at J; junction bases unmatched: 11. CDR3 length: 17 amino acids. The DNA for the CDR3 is TGTGCCATCAGTGATAGAGAGGGGCGGGGGGGGCAAAACATTCAGTACTTC. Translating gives CAISDREGRGGQNIQYF.

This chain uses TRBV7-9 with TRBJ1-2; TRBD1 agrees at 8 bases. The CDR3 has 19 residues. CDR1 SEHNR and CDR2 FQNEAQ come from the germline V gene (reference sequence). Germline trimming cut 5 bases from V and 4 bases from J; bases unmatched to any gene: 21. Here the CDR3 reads CASSGGQGGRSRTLYGYTF. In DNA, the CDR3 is TGTGCCAGCAGCGGCGGACAGGGAGGGAGGTCTAGGACCCTCTATGGCTACACCTTC.

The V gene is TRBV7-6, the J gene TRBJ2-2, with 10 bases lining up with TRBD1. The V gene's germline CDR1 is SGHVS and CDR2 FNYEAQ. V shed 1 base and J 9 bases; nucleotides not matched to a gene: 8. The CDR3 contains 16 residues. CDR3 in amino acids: CASSLVRTGGTRELFF. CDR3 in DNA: TGTGCCAGCAGCTTAGTAAGGACAGGGGGAACCCGGGAGCTGTTTTTT.

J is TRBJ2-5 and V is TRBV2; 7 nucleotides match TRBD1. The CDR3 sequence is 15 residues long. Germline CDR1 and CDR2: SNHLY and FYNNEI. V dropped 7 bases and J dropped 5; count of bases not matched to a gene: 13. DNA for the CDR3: TGTGCCAGCACCGGAGACAGGGTGGTTTGGGAGACCCAGTACTTC. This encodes CASTGDRVVWETQYF.

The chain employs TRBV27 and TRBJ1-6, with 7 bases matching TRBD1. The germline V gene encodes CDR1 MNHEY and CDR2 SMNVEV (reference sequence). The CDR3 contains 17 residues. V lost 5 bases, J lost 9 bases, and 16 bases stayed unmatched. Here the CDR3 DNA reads TGTGCCAGCAGTCTAAGGGACAGAACTCTAAGACGTTCACCCCTCCACTTT. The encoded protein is CASSLRDRTLRRSPLHF.

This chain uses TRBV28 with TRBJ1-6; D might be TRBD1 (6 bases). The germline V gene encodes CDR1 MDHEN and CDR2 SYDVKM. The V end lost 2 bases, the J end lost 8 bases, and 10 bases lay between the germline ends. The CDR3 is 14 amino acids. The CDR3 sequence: CASSLKQGDSPLHF. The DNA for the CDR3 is TGTGCCAGCAGTTTAAAACAGGGTGATTCACCCCTCCACTTT.

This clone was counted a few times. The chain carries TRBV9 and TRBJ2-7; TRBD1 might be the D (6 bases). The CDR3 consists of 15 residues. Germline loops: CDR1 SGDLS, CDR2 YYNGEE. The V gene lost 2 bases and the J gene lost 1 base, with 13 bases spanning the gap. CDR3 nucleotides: TGTGCCAGCAGCGTCGGAACAGGGTGGTCCTACGAGCAGTACTTC. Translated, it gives CASSVGTGWSYEQYF.

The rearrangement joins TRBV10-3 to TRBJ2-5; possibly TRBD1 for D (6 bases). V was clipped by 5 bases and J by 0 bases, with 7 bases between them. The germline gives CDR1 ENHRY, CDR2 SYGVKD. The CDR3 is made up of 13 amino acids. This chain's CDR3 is CAISYRDQETQYF. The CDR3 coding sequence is TGTGCCATCAGTTACAGGGACCAAGAGACCCAGTACTTC.

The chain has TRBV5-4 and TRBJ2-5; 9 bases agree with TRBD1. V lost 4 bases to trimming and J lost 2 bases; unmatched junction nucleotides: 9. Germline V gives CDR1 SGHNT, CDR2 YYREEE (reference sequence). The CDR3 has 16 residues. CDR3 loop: CASSNSDRGFQETQYF. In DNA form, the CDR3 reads TGTGCCAGCAGCAATTCCGACAGGGGGTTTCAAGAGACCCAGTACTTC.

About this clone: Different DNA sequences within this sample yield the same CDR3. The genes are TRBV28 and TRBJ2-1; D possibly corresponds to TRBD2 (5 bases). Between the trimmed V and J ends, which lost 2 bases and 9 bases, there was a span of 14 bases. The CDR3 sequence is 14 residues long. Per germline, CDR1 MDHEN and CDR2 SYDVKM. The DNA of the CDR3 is TGTGCCAGCAGTTTACTCAGGCCGGGAAGTGAGCAGTTCTTC. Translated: CASSLLRPGSEQFF.

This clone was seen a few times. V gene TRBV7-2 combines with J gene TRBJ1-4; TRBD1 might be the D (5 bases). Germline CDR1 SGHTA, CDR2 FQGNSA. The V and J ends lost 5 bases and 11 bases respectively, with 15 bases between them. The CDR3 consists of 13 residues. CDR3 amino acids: CASSLGQPGKLFF. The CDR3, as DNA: TGTGCCAGCAGCCTCGGACAACCCGGGAAACTGTTTTTT.

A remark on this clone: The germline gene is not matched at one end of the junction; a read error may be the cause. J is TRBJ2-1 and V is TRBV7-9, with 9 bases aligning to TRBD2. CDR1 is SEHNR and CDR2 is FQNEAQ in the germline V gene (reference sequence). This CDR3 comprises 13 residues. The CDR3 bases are TGTGCCAGCAGCCCAACAGATTTGCGGGGGGGCATCTTC. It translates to CASSPTDLRGGIF.

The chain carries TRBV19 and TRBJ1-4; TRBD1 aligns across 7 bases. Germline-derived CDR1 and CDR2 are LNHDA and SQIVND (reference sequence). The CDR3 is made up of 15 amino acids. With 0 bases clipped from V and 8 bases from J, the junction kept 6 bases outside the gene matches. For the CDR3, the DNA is TGTGCCAGTAGTATAGAGTTCAGGGGGAGAGAAAAACTGTTTTTT. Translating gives CASSIEFRGREKLFF.

The CDR3 region is CASSSTGSNEQYF. The CDR3 DNA reads as TGTGCCAGCAGTTCGACAGGTAGCAACGAGCAGTACTTC. This chain uses TRBV2 with TRBJ2-7, with D perhaps matching TRBD1 (6 bases). Germline V gives CDR1 SNHLY, CDR2 FYNNEI. CDR3 length: 13 amino acids. Deletions cut 5 bases from V and 5 bases from J, with 13 bases between.

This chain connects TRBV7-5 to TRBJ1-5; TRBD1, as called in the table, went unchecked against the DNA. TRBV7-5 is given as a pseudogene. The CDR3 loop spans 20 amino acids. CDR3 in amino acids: CARSFDPGQGAIWEGQPQHF. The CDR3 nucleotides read TGTGCCAGAAGCTTTGATCCGGGACAGGGGGCGATTTGGGAAGGGCAGCCCCAGCATTTT.

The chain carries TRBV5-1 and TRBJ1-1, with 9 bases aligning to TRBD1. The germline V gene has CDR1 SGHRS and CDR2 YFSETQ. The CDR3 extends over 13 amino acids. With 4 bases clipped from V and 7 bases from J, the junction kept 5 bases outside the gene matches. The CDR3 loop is CASSPDRGYEAFF. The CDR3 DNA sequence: TGCGCCAGCAGCCCCGACAGGGGGTATGAAGCTTTCTTT.

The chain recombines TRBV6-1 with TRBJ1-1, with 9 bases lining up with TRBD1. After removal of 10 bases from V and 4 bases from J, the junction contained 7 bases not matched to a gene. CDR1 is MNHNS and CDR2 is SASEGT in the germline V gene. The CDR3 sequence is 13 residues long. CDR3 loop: CATGTGFGTEAFF. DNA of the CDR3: TGTGCCACCGGGACAGGGTTTGGCACTGAAGCTTTCTTT.

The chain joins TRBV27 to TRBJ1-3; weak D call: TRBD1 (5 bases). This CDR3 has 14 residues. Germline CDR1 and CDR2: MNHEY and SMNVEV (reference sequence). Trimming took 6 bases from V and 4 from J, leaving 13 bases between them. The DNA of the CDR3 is TGTGCCAGCAGCCGGAGGGGCGTCGGAAACACCATATATTTT. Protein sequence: CASSRRGVGNTIYF.

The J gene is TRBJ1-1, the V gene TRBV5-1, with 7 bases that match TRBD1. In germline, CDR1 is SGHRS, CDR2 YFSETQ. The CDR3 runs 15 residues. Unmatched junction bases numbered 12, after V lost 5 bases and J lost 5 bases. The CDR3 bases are TGCGCCAGCAGGCTCATACAGGGGAGAGGTACTGAAGCTTTCTTT. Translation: CASRLIQGRGTEAFF.

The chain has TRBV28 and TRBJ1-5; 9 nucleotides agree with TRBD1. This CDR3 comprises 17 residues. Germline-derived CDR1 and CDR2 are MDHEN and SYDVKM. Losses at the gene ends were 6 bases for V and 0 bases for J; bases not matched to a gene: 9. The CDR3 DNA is TGTGCCAGCAGCCCGACAGGGGGGCTAAATAGCAATCAGCCCCAGCATTTT. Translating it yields CASSPTGGLNSNQPQHF.

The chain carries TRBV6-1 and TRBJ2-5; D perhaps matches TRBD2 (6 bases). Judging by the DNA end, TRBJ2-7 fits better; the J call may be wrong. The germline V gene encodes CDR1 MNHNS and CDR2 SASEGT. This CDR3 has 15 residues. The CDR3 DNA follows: TGTGCCAGCACTTTATTGGGAGGAGGCCCCTACGAGCAGTACTTC. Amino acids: CASTLLGGGPYEQYF.

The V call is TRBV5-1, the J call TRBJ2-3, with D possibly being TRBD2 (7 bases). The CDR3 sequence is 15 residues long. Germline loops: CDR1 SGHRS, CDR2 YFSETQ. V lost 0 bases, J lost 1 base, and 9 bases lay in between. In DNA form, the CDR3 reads TGCGCCAGCAGCTTGGTCGGGGGGCGCACAGATACGCAGTATTTT. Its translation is CASSLVGGRTDTQYF.

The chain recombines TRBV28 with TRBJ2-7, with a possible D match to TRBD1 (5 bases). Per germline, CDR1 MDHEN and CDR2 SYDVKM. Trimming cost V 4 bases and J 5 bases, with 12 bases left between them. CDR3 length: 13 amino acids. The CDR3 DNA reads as TGTGCCAGCAGTTCCAGGGTGTTTAACGAGCAGTACTTC. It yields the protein CASSSRVFNEQYF.

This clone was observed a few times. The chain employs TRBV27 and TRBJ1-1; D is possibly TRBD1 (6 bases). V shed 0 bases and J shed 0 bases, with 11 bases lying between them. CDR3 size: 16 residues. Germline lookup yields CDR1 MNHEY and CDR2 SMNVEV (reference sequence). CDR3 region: CASSLSRTAMNTEAFF. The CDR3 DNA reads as TGTGCCAGCAGTTTATCCCGGACAGCCATGAACACTGAAGCTTTCTTT.

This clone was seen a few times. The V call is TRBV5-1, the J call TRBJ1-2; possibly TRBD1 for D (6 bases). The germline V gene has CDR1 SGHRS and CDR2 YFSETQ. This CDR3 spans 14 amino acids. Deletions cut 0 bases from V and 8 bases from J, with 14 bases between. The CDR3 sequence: CASSLAGQSRGYTF. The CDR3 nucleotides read TGCGCCAGCAGCTTGGCGGGACAATCGAGAGGCTACACCTTC.

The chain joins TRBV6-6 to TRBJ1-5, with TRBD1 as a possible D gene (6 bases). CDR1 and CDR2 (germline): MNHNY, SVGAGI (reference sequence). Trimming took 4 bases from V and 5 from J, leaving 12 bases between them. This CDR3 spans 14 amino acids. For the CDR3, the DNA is TGTGCCAGCAGTTTACAGGGTGAACATCAGCCCCAGCATTTT. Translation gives CASSLQGEHQPQHF.

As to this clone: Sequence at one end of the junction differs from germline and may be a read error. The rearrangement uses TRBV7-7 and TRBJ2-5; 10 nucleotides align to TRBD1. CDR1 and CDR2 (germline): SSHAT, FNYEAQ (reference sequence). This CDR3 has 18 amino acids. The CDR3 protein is CASSSRTGGIHPQETQYF. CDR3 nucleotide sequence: TGTGCTAGCAGCTCAAGGACAGGGGGTATTCATCCCCAAGAGACCCAGTACTTC. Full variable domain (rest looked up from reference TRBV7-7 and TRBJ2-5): GAGVSQSPRYKVTKRGQDVTLRCDPISSHATLYWYQQALGQGPEFLTYFNYEAQPDKSGLPSDRFSAERPEGSISTLTIQRTEQRDSAMYRCASSSRTGGIHPQETQYFGPGTRLLVL.